These 16 T cell receptor beta chains originate from one sample sequenced in a study of blood T cell repertoires in COVID-19 (dated by TCRdb to the early 2020s). The library was produced with the immunoSEQ multiplex PCR assay. The source is immuneACCESS, and TCRdb retained only in-frame sequences with V and J called. Part of the clones is not carried over; for the studies checked, unresolved V genes explain less than half of this, and the remainder is unexplained. The sample records roughly 14,000 clones, 80% to 90% of which are singletons. Roughly a third of the sample goes to the ten largest clones. Sequenced sample: peripheral blood. The origin of the receptors is a human donor in a cohort sampled during active COVID-19.

The chain links TRBV3-1 (or the pseudogene TRBV3-2) to TRBJ2-1; 9 bases are a match to TRBD2. This CDR3 has 16 residues. The V gene's germline CDR1 is LGHDT and CDR2 YNNKEL (reference sequence). With 5 bases clipped from V and 1 base from J, the junction kept 6 bases outside the gene matches. CDR3 sequence (DNA): TGTGCCAGCAGCGACTGGACTAGCGATTCCTACAATGAGCAGTTCTTC. This codes for CASSDWTSDSYNEQFF.

The rearrangement joins TRBV2 to TRBJ2-4; D perhaps matches TRBD1 (5 bases). This CDR3 is built from 13 residues. Germline V CDR1 and CDR2: SNHLY, FYNNEI. V was cut by 4 bases and J by 8 bases, with 12 bases left in between. CDR3 loop: CASSAQGSDIQYF. Here the CDR3 DNA reads TGTGCCAGCAGTGCCCAGGGTTCGGACATTCAGTACTTC. Drawing the rest from reference TRBV2 and TRBJ2-4, the complete variable domain is EPEVTQTPSHQVTQMGQEVILRCVPISNHLYFYWYRQILGQKVEFLVSFYNNEISEKSEIFDDQFSVERPDGSNFTLKIRSTKLEDSAMYFCASSAQGSDIQYFGAGTRLSVL.

V is TRBV9 and J is TRBJ1-1; D gene unclear. The CDR3 has 13 residues. Trimming left V 0 bases short and J 4 bases short, with 7 bases between. The V gene's germline CDR1 is SGDLS and CDR2 YYNGEE. The CDR3 DNA reads TGTGCCAGCAGCGTAGGGGCTGGCACTGAAGCTTTCTTT. Protein sequence: CASSVGAGTEAFF.

The genes are TRBV5-8 and TRBJ2-7, with D tentatively TRBD2 (6 bases). CDR3 length equals 16 residues. V shed 3 bases and J shed 3 bases, with 19 bases lying between them. The germline CDR1 and CDR2 sequences are SGHTS and YDEGEE. DNA of the CDR3: TGTGCCAGCAGCTCCCTTGGGGACTCATCCATCTACGAGCAGTACTTC. This codes for CASSSLGDSSIYEQYF.

This clone appeared a single time. V gene TRBV13 combines with J gene TRBJ2-5, with 7 bases lining up with TRBD2. Germline V lookup: CDR1 PRHDT, CDR2 FYEKMQ (reference sequence). V lost 7 bases, J lost 0 bases, and 14 bases stayed unmatched. The CDR3 is made up of 17 amino acids. The CDR3 protein is CASTISPSSGYQETQYF. DNA of the CDR3: TGTGCCAGCACCATTAGCCCATCTAGCGGCTACCAAGAGACCCAGTACTTC. Looking up the rest from reference TRBV13 and TRBJ2-5 gives the full variable domain: AAGVIQSPRHLIKEKRETATLKCYPIPRHDTVYWYQQGPGQDPQFLISFYEKMQSDKGSIPDRFSAQQFSDYHSELNMSSLELGDSALYFCASTISPSSGYQETQYFGPGTRLLVL.

This clone has only one observation. The genes are TRBV19 and TRBJ1-1; the D gene is possibly TRBD1 (5 bases). The germline CDR1 and CDR2 sequences are LNHDA and SQIVND (reference sequence). The V end lost 11 bases, the J end lost 6 bases, and 13 bases lay between the germline ends. CDR3 length: 11 amino acids. The CDR3 DNA follows: TGTGCCCTTAGGGAGGGGCCTGAAGCTTTCTTT. Translation: CALREGPEAFF.

The rearrangement uses TRBV27 and TRBJ2-1; 9 bases fit TRBD1. This CDR3 region has 13 residues. Germline-derived CDR1 and CDR2 are MNHEY and SMNVEV (reference sequence). V trimming: 10 bases; J trimming: 15 bases; junction bases outside the gene matches: 16. CDR3 loop: CATAPDRGEAGFF. Here the CDR3 DNA reads TGTGCCACCGCCCCGGACAGGGGAGAAGCAGGGTTCTTC.

This chain joins TRBV15 and TRBJ2-1, with TRBD2 identical over 11 bases. The ends lost 1 base at V and 8 bases at J; junction bases unmatched: 13. This CDR3 spans 18 amino acids. Looked up from germline, CDR1 is LNHNV and CDR2 is YYDKDF (reference sequence). The CDR3 spells CATSRGGLAGGSPDEQFF. CDR3 nucleotide sequence: TGTGCCACCAGCAGAGGTGGGCTAGCGGGAGGATCCCCCGATGAGCAGTTCTTC. Drawing the rest from reference TRBV15 and TRBJ2-1, the complete variable domain is DAMVIQNPRYQVTQFGKPVTLSCSQTLNHNVMYWYQQKSSQAPKLLFHYYDKDFNNEADTPDNFQSRRPNTSFCFLDIRSPGLGDTAMYLCATSRGGLAGGSPDEQFFGPGTRLTVL.

The chain uses TRBV9 and TRBJ2-1; 7 nucleotides match TRBD1. Germline trimming cut 2 bases from V and 7 bases from J; bases unmatched to any gene: 9. Looked up from germline, CDR1 is SGDLS and CDR2 is YYNGEE. CDR3 length: 15 amino acids. DNA of the CDR3: TGTGCCAGCAGCGTTGGACAGGCTATTGGGAATGAGCAGTTCTTC. This translates into CASSVGQAIGNEQFF.

The chain couples TRBV24-1 to TRBJ1-5, with D possibly being TRBD1 (5 bases). This CDR3 region has 15 residues. In germline, CDR1 is KGHDR, CDR2 SFDVKD. V was trimmed by 3 bases and J by 0 bases, leaving 8 bases between them. CDR3 coding DNA: TGTGCCACCAGTGATGGGACTGTTAGCAATCAGCCCCAGCATTTT. It specifies CATSDGTVSNQPQHF.

The chain has TRBV19 and TRBJ1-1; 7 positions agree with TRBD1. CDR3 size: 16 residues. The germline V gene encodes CDR1 LNHDA and CDR2 SQIVND (reference sequence). Trimming took 8 bases from V and 5 from J; bases not matched to a gene: 17. CDR3 nucleotide sequence: TGTGCCAGTGCAGACAGGGCTTACCTAGGGGGGACTGAAGCTTTCTTT. Protein sequence: CASADRAYLGGTEAFF. Looking up the rest from reference TRBV19 and TRBJ1-1 gives the full variable domain: DGGITQSPKYLFRKEGQNVTLSCEQNLNHDAMYWYRQDPGQGLRLIYYSQIVNDFQKGDIAEGYSVSREKKESFPLTVTSAQKNPTAFYLCASADRAYLGGTEAFFGQGTRLTVV.

V is TRBV25-1 and J is TRBJ1-5; weak D call: TRBD1 (6 bases). The CDR3 totals 14 residues. V lost 6 bases and J 1 base, leaving 10 bases between the germline ends. Germline V CDR1 and CDR2: MGHDK, SYGVNS. The CDR3 sequence is CASRQGGSNQPQHF. CDR3 nucleotide sequence: TGTGCCAGCAGACAGGGTGGGAGCAATCAGCCCCAGCATTTT.

The genes are TRBV5-6 and TRBJ1-1; 7 positions match TRBD1. CDR1 SGHDT and CDR2 YYEEEE come from the germline V gene. The CDR3 totals 15 residues. J gave up 2 bases and V 1 base, and 5 bases lay outside the gene matches. The CDR3 spells CASSLLTGPNTEAFF. Here the CDR3 DNA reads TGTGCCAGCAGCTTGTTGACAGGGCCCAACACTGAAGCTTTCTTT. Based on the CDR3 plus reference TRBV5-6 and TRBJ1-1, the full variable domain is DAGVTQSPTHLIKTRGQQVTLRCSPKSGHDTVSWYQQALGQGPQFIFQYYEEEERQRGNFPDRFSGHQFPNYSSELNVNALLLGDSALYLCASSLLTGPNTEAFFGQGTRLTVV.

This clone is labeled as medium-sized. This chain connects TRBV24-1 to TRBJ2-1; TRBD2 matches 9 bases. Losses at the gene ends were 7 bases for V and 5 bases for J; bases not matched to a gene: 5. CDR3 length: 14 amino acids. Germline-derived CDR1 and CDR2 are KGHDR and SFDVKD. The CDR3 loop reads CATSASGVNNEQFF. The DNA of the CDR3 is TGTGCCACCAGCGCTAGCGGGGTGAACAATGAGCAGTTCTTC.

V is TRBV6-5 and J is TRBJ1-2; 8 bases map to TRBD1. Germline V gene lookup returns CDR1 MNHEY and CDR2 SVGAGI. The V segment lost 6 bases and the J segment 5 bases; nucleotides outside the gene matches: 11. There are 15 residues in the CDR3. This CDR3 reads CASSPEGQGAYGYTF. CDR3 nucleotides: TGTGCCAGCAGCCCCGAAGGGCAGGGGGCGTATGGCTACACCTTC.

The genes are TRBV28 and TRBJ2-1, with TRBD2 identical over 11 bases. V was clipped by 2 bases and J by 4 bases; unmatched bases: 10. CDR1 is MDHEN, CDR2 SYDVKM, per germline. The CDR3 sequence is 18 residues long. CDR3 protein: CASSLLLAGVVGYNEQFF. CDR3 nucleotide sequence: TGTGCCAGCAGTTTACTACTAGCGGGAGTGGTAGGGTACAATGAGCAGTTCTTC. The variable domain in full, completed from reference TRBV28 and TRBJ2-1, reads DVKVTQSSRYLVKRTGEKVFLECVQDMDHENMFWYRQDPGLGLRLIYFSYDVKMKEKGDIPEGYSVSREKKERFSLILESASTNQTSMYLCASSLLLAGVVGYNEQFFGPGTRLTVL.